A selection of T cell receptor beta chains follows, all from one sample in a study of blood T cell repertoires in COVID-19. Using immunoSEQ multiplex PCR, the repertoire was profiled, and TCRdb retains in-frame clones only, with some absent. This table has about 220,000 clones, around nine tenths appearing once. Input material: PBMCs or T cells enriched from blood (not recorded which). The receptor set was obtained from a woman in her forties or fifties with acute COVID-19. Each CDR3 is given with its conserved first and last residue. Each record gives: V gene, D gene, clone size, J gene, CDR3 protein, CDR3 DNA. A D gene is named only where the DNA matches it firmly. Clone size is not always given. Where it is, it says once, few, many or a class for expanded clones.

v_call: TRBV15; d_call: -; clone_size: -; j_call: TRBJ1-3; cdr3_aa: CATSRGRGTGNTIYF; cdr3_nt: TGTGCCACCAGCAGAGGGAGAGGGACTGGAAACACCATATATTTT
v_call: TRBV7-3; d_call: TRBD2; clone_size: once; j_call: TRBJ2-1; cdr3_aa: CASSLGGRGSYNEQFF; cdr3_nt: TGTGCCAGCAGCTTAGGCGGGAGGGGCTCCTACAATGAGCAGTTCTTC
v_call: TRBV7-8; d_call: TRBD2; clone_size: -; j_call: TRBJ2-1; cdr3_aa: CASSFDGLAGVGNEQFF; cdr3_nt: TGTGCCAGCAGCTTTGACGGACTAGCGGGAGTTGGTAATGAGCAGTTCTTC
v_call: TRBV7-2; d_call: -; clone_size: -; j_call: TRBJ1-5; cdr3_aa: CASSFKPGANQPQHF; cdr3_nt: TGTGCCAGCAGCTTTAAACCAGGCGCCAATCAGCCCCAGCATTTT
v_call: TRBV18; d_call: TRBD2; clone_size: -; j_call: TRBJ2-1; cdr3_aa: CASSPQGLAGEAEQFF; cdr3_nt: TGTGCCAGCTCACCACAGGGACTAGCGGGAGAGGCTGAGCAGTTCTTC
v_call: TRBV30; d_call: -; clone_size: -; j_call: TRBJ2-2; cdr3_aa: CALNTGELFF; cdr3_nt: TGTGCCTTAAACACCGGGGAGCTGTTTTTT
v_call: TRBV11-2; d_call: -; clone_size: -; j_call: TRBJ2-2; cdr3_aa: CASSLEGRGDTGELFF; cdr3_nt: TGTGCCAGCAGCTTAGAGGGCAGGGGGGACACCGGGGAGCTGTTTTTT
v_call: TRBV2; d_call: -; clone_size: few; j_call: TRBJ2-4; cdr3_aa: CASSVLVNIQYF; cdr3_nt: TGTGCCAGCAGTGTACTGGTAAACATTCAGTACTTC
v_call: TRBV5-4; d_call: TRBD1; clone_size: few; j_call: TRBJ1-5; cdr3_aa: CASSLQGATQPQHF; cdr3_nt: TGTGCCAGCAGCCTACAGGGGGCTACTCAGCCCCAGCATTTT
v_call: TRBV7-6; d_call: TRBD2; clone_size: -; j_call: TRBJ2-1; cdr3_aa: CASSSLAGVTEQFF; cdr3_nt: TGTGCCAGCAGCTCCTTAGCGGGAGTGACTGAGCAGTTCTTC
v_call: TRBV30; d_call: -; clone_size: -; j_call: TRBJ1-6; cdr3_aa: CAWSIRTDGGDSPLHF; cdr3_nt: TGTGCCTGGAGTATCAGAACAGACGGAGGTGATTCACCCCTCCACTTT
v_call: TRBV4-2; d_call: TRBD1; clone_size: -; j_call: TRBJ2-1; cdr3_aa: CASSQSGTGGTNEQFF; cdr3_nt: TGTGCCAGCAGCCAATCCGGGACAGGGGGCACGAATGAGCAGTTCTTC
v_call: TRBV28; d_call: TRBD1; clone_size: -; j_call: TRBJ1-1; cdr3_aa: CASLPQGARGTEAFF; cdr3_nt: TGTGCCAGCCTCCCGCAGGGGGCGAGGGGCACTGAAGCTTTCTTT
v_call: TRBV5-1; d_call: TRBD1; clone_size: -; j_call: TRBJ2-7; cdr3_aa: CASSGVEGQGNEQYF; cdr3_nt: TGCGCCAGCAGCGGGGTTGAGGGACAGGGGAACGAGCAGTACTTC
v_call: TRBV28; d_call: -; clone_size: -; j_call: TRBJ2-1; cdr3_aa: CASSYRGFSYNEQFF; cdr3_nt: TGTGCCAGCAGTTATAGGGGGTTCTCCTACAATGAGCAGTTCTTC
v_call: TRBV3-1/TRBV3-2; d_call: -; clone_size: -; j_call: TRBJ1-1; cdr3_aa: CASSQAGNREAFF; cdr3_nt: TGTGCCAGCAGCCAAGCGGGGAATCGTGAAGCTTTCTTT
v_call: TRBV11-3; d_call: TRBD2; clone_size: -; j_call: TRBJ2-3; cdr3_aa: CASSSGTSGVDTQYF; cdr3_nt: TGTGCCAGCAGCTCCGGGACTAGCGGAGTAGATACGCAGTATTTT
v_call: TRBV5-1; d_call: -; clone_size: once; j_call: TRBJ2-4; cdr3_aa: CASSLDLAKNIQYF; cdr3_nt: TGCGCCAGCAGCTTGGATCTGGCCAAAAACATTCAGTACTTC
v_call: TRBV18; d_call: TRBD2; clone_size: once; j_call: TRBJ2-1; cdr3_aa: CASSRNSRSGVQVDEQFF; cdr3_nt: TGTGCCAGCTCACGAAACAGTAGGAGCGGGGTACAAGTCGATGAGCAGTTCTTC
v_call: TRBV27; d_call: TRBD1; clone_size: -; j_call: TRBJ2-7; cdr3_aa: CASSFTDRVPYEQYF; cdr3_nt: TGTGCCAGCAGTTTTACGGACAGGGTTCCCTACGAGCAGTACTTC
v_call: TRBV7-9; d_call: -; clone_size: few; j_call: TRBJ2-2; cdr3_aa: CASRQPGHLANTGELFF; cdr3_nt: TGTGCCAGCAGACAGCCGGGACACCTCGCGAACACCGGGGAGCTGTTTTTT
v_call: TRBV5-1; d_call: TRBD1; clone_size: -; j_call: TRBJ2-7; cdr3_aa: CASSHGQGRYEQYF; cdr3_nt: TGCGCCAGCAGCCATGGACAGGGGAGGTACGAGCAGTACTTC
v_call: TRBV10-3; d_call: -; clone_size: -; j_call: TRBJ2-3; cdr3_aa: CAISDGVAASTDTQYF; cdr3_nt: TGTGCCATCAGTGATGGGGTAGCGGCTAGCACAGATACGCAGTATTTT
v_call: TRBV2; d_call: -; clone_size: once; j_call: TRBJ2-3; cdr3_aa: CAGSRDRDTQYF; cdr3_nt: TGTGCCGGATCGAGGGATAGAGATACGCAGTATTTT
v_call: TRBV7-2; d_call: TRBD2; clone_size: few; j_call: TRBJ2-7; cdr3_aa: CASSTGLGVEQYF; cdr3_nt: TGTGCCAGCAGCACCGGACTAGGGGTGGAGCAGTACTTC
v_call: TRBV7-6; d_call: -; clone_size: -; j_call: TRBJ2-3; cdr3_aa: CASSSVTDTQYF; cdr3_nt: TGTGCCAGCAGCTCCGTAACAGATACGCAGTATTTT
v_call: TRBV28; d_call: TRBD2; clone_size: -; j_call: TRBJ2-5; cdr3_aa: CASSLPARTSGRAPRETQYF; cdr3_nt: TGTGCCAGCAGTTTACCAGCGCGAACTAGCGGGAGGGCCCCGCGGGAGACCCAGTACTTC
v_call: TRBV28; d_call: -; clone_size: -; j_call: TRBJ2-1; cdr3_aa: CASRPSGDNEQFF; cdr3_nt: TGTGCCAGCAGACCCTCAGGGGACAATGAGCAGTTCTTC
v_call: TRBV23-1; d_call: TRBD1; clone_size: once; j_call: TRBJ1-1; cdr3_aa: CASSPLGCGQGAIRGRRNTEAFF; cdr3_nt: TGCGCCAGCAGTCCCCTGGGTTGCGGACAGGGGGCAATAAGGGGACGGAGGAACACTGAAGCTTTCTTT
v_call: TRBV7-9; d_call: -; clone_size: few; j_call: TRBJ2-7; cdr3_aa: CASRSTGEQYF; cdr3_nt: TGTGCCAGCAGGTCCACGGGCGAGCAGTACTTC
v_call: TRBV28; d_call: TRBD1; clone_size: -; j_call: TRBJ1-2; cdr3_aa: CASIGTVDNYGYTF; cdr3_nt: TGTGCCAGCATCGGGACAGTAGATAACTATGGCTACACCTTC
v_call: TRBV13; d_call: -; clone_size: -; j_call: TRBJ1-4; cdr3_aa: CASRNTNEKLFF; cdr3_nt: TGTGCCAGCAGGAATACAAATGAAAAACTGTTTTTT
v_call: TRBV6-5; d_call: -; clone_size: -; j_call: TRBJ2-7; cdr3_aa: CASSYGQGGAYEQYF; cdr3_nt: TGTGCCAGCAGTTACGGGCAGGGTGGGGCGTACGAGCAGTACTTC
v_call: TRBV5-1; d_call: -; clone_size: -; j_call: TRBJ2-7; cdr3_aa: CASSPDILYEQYF; cdr3_nt: TGCGCCAGCAGCCCAGACATTTTATACGAGCAGTACTTC
v_call: TRBV6-5; d_call: TRBD2; clone_size: -; j_call: TRBJ2-7; cdr3_aa: CASRDGGRDEQYF; cdr3_nt: TGTGCCAGCAGGGATGGCGGGAGGGACGAGCAGTACTTC
v_call: TRBV19; d_call: -; clone_size: -; j_call: TRBJ1-1; cdr3_aa: CASALRGGLMNTEAFF; cdr3_nt: TGTGCCAGTGCCCTCCGAGGAGGACTCATGAACACTGAAGCTTTCTTT
v_call: TRBV19; d_call: -; clone_size: -; j_call: TRBJ2-7; cdr3_aa: CASSIANEQYF; cdr3_nt: TGTGCCAGTAGTATCGCGAACGAGCAGTACTTC
v_call: TRBV9; d_call: -; clone_size: -; j_call: TRBJ2-3; cdr3_aa: CASSVGNGVDTQYF; cdr3_nt: TGTGCCAGCAGCGTAGGTAACGGTGTGGATACGCAGTATTTT
v_call: TRBV19; d_call: -; clone_size: -; j_call: TRBJ1-1; cdr3_aa: CASSIGRGLNTEAFF; cdr3_nt: TGTGCCAGTAGTATAGGTAGGGGACTTAACACTGAAGCTTTCTTT
v_call: TRBV7-2; d_call: TRBD2; clone_size: -; j_call: TRBJ2-7; cdr3_aa: CASSQLAAPGLQLYEQYF; cdr3_nt: TGTGCCAGCAGCCAGTTAGCTGCTCCGGGACTACAACTTTACGAGCAGTACTTC
v_call: TRBV30; d_call: -; clone_size: -; j_call: TRBJ1-6; cdr3_aa: CAWRGRFRENSPLHF; cdr3_nt: TGTGCCTGGAGAGGTCGTTTTAGGGAGAATTCACCCCTCCACTTT
v_call: TRBV25-1; d_call: -; clone_size: -; j_call: TRBJ2-5; cdr3_aa: CASSGQGGIETQYF; cdr3_nt: TGTGCCAGCAGTGGACAGGGAGGTATAGAGACCCAGTACTTC
v_call: TRBV13; d_call: TRBD1; clone_size: -; j_call: TRBJ2-1; cdr3_aa: CASSSGQGPEFF; cdr3_nt: TGTGCCAGCAGCTCTGGACAGGGTCCTGAGTTCTTC
v_call: TRBV7-3; d_call: TRBD2; clone_size: -; j_call: TRBJ2-3; cdr3_aa: CASSPGLAGRSTDTQYF; cdr3_nt: TGTGCCAGCAGCCCGGGACTAGCGGGACGTAGCACAGATACGCAGTATTTT
v_call: TRBV28; d_call: -; clone_size: -; j_call: TRBJ2-2; cdr3_aa: CASSRRGTGELFF; cdr3_nt: TGTGCCAGCAGCCGACGGGGGACCGGGGAGCTGTTTTTT
v_call: TRBV19; d_call: TRBD1; clone_size: -; j_call: TRBJ1-2; cdr3_aa: CASSIDRQGRRYGYTF; cdr3_nt: TGTGCCAGTAGTATAGATCGACAGGGGAGACGCTATGGCTACACCTTC
v_call: TRBV27; d_call: -; clone_size: once; j_call: TRBJ1-1; cdr3_aa: CASSFGGAEAFF; cdr3_nt: TGTGCCAGCAGTTTCGGGGGAGCTGAAGCTTTCTTT
v_call: TRBV6-5; d_call: -; clone_size: -; j_call: TRBJ2-1; cdr3_aa: CASSKSTGNEQFF; cdr3_nt: TGTGCCAGCAGCAAATCGACAGGCAATGAGCAGTTCTTC
v_call: TRBV19; d_call: -; clone_size: -; j_call: TRBJ2-7; cdr3_aa: CASSKQGSYEQYF; cdr3_nt: TGTGCCAGTAGTAAGCAGGGCTCCTACGAGCAGTACTTC
v_call: TRBV7-2; d_call: TRBD2; clone_size: -; j_call: TRBJ2-5; cdr3_aa: CASSFTSGPKETQYF; cdr3_nt: TGTGCCAGCAGCTTCACTAGCGGGCCTAAAGAGACCCAGTACTTC
v_call: TRBV19; d_call: -; clone_size: -; j_call: TRBJ2-7; cdr3_aa: CASRIGPGLDEQYF; cdr3_nt: TGTGCCAGTAGGATAGGTCCCGGGTTGGACGAGCAGTACTTC
v_call: TRBV9; d_call: -; clone_size: -; j_call: TRBJ2-5; cdr3_aa: CASSVEVGLQTQYF; cdr3_nt: TGTGCCAGCAGCGTAGAGGTGGGGCTGCAGACCCAGTACTTC